This T cell receptor beta chain was documented in a study of T cells in Graves' hyperthyroidism and ophthalmopathy. The CDR3 is 14 residues long. With 5 bases clipped from V and 7 bases from J, the junction kept 7 bases outside the gene matches. Exclusion criteria comprised uncontrolled infection, other autoimmune disease, pregnancy or lactation. Amplification targeted TCR beta CDR3 regions from RNA transcripts. HTBI primers drove first-round RT-PCR of the TCR CDR3. Each CDR3 protein gets one entry after TCRdb re-called the multiplex PCR reads with MiXCR. The sample gives about 500,000 distinct CDR3 sequences, 15% to 20% of which show up once; 15% to 20% is in the top ten.

The chain uses TRBV12-3 or TRBV12-4 and TRBJ2-5, with 10 bases lining up with TRBD2. The TCR sequence derives from a woman between 18 and 29 years old with Graves' ophthalmopathy. The sample was blood. The CDR3 region has the DNA TGTGCCAGCAGTGGAACTAGCGGGGACGCGACCCAGTACTTC. The encoded protein is CASSGTSGDATQYF.